This T cell receptor (beta chain) was identified in a study of control samples from healthy donors and cancer patients. The repertoire was sequenced with immunoSEQ multiplex PCR; TCRdb's copy has only in-frame clones and lacks some. The data hold fewer than 200,000 clones, with around 91% observed a single time. After removal of 6 bases from V and 1 base from J, the junction contained 3 bases not matched to a gene. The CDR3 loop spans 15 amino acids. CDR1 is MNHEY and CDR2 is SVGAGI in the germline V gene. Material: blood. The receptor's source is a woman in her fifties or sixties in good health. The chain combines TRBV6-5 with TRBJ1-5, with 10 positions matching TRBD1. CDR3: CASRQGQGSNQPQHF. Here the CDR3 DNA reads TGTGCCAGCAGGCAGGGACAGGGGAGCAATCAGCCCCAGCATTTT.